Listed here is a single TCR beta chain. The CDR3 loop spans 14 amino acids. Germline trimming cut 6 bases from V and 7 bases from J; bases unmatched to any gene: 11. The germline V gene has CDR1 MNHEY and CDR2 SMNVEV (reference sequence). The sample comes from a study of shared clonotypes between healthy human individuals. Clones were sequenced by immunoSEQ multiplex PCR, and TCRdb holds only the in-frame ones, with some missing. The sample records just over 2,000,000 clones, about 95% being singletons. As defined, naive CD8 cells were CD45RO-negative and positively selected for CCR7, with terminally differentiated effector memory CD45RA+ cells excluded.

The receptor comes from a man in his late teens or twenties in good health. The specimen sequenced was naive CD8+ T cells sorted from blood. The V and J genes are TRBV27 and TRBJ1-1, with 7 positions matching TRBD1. The CDR3 here is CASSQWAGGIEAFF. CDR3 DNA: TGTGCCAGCAGCCAGTGGGCAGGGGGTATTGAAGCTTTCTTT.